A selection of T cell receptor beta chains follows, all from one sample in a study of T-cell memory formation after mild COVID-19. TCRdb ran MiXCR on the 5' RACE reads and lists one entry per CDR3 protein. The table lists approximately 100,000 distinct CDR3 sequences, 11% of them singletons. The sequenced material came from PBMCs or a T cell subset sorted from them (not recorded which). The receptors stem from a man aged 18-30 years who had mild COVID-19 (a few samples of this study predate the infection). Cell type and time point are not known. Both conserved end residues are part of each CDR3. D genes are given only for firm matches. Some rows mark clone size as missing; the rest say once, few, many or name a class of expanded clone.

V gene: TRBV7-2; J gene: TRBJ2-2; D gene: TRBD1; clone size: few; CDR3 DNA: TGTGCCAGCAGCTGGGGACAGGGGGCCGGGGAGCTGTTTTTT; CDR3 protein: CASSWGQGAGELFF
V gene: TRBV27; J gene: TRBJ1-1; D gene: TRBD1; clone size: few; CDR3 DNA: TGTGCCAGCAGTGCTAAGGGGACAGTCAACACTGAAGCTTTCTTT; CDR3 protein: CASSAKGTVNTEAFF
V gene: TRBV4-1; J gene: TRBJ2-5; D gene: -; clone size: few; CDR3 DNA: TGCGCCAGCAGCCAAGTGGGGCAGCTCCAAGAGACCCAGTACTTC; CDR3 protein: CASSQVGQLQETQYF
V gene: TRBV5-1; J gene: TRBJ1-5; D gene: TRBD1; clone size: few; CDR3 DNA: TGCGCCAGCAGCCTCGGACAGGGGGAAAATCAGCCCCAGCATTTT; CDR3 protein: CASSLGQGENQPQHF
V gene: TRBV5-1; J gene: TRBJ2-1; D gene: -; clone size: -; CDR3 DNA: TGCGCCAGCAGCTTGGAAGTCTATTTTAAGGCCGTCAATGAGCAGTTCTTC; CDR3 protein: CASSLEVYFKAVNEQFF
V gene: TRBV7-9; J gene: TRBJ2-5; D gene: -; clone size: -; CDR3 DNA: TGTGCCAGCAGCTTGCGGATCCAAGAGACCCAGTACTTC; CDR3 protein: CASSLRIQETQYF
V gene: TRBV7-2; J gene: TRBJ2-1; D gene: TRBD2; clone size: few; CDR3 DNA: TGTGCCAGCAGCTTACCGACTAGCGGGGGGCTACAGAGCTCCTACAATGAGCAGTTCTTC; CDR3 protein: CASSLPTSGGLQSSYNEQFF
V gene: TRBV12-3/TRBV12-4; J gene: TRBJ1-1; D gene: -; clone size: -; CDR3 DNA: TGTGCCAGCAGTCCTAGGCCCCCGGGGGGGAACACTGAAGCTTTCTTT; CDR3 protein: CASSPRPPGGNTEAFF
V gene: TRBV20-1; J gene: TRBJ1-2; D gene: -; clone size: -; CDR3 DNA: TGCAGTGCTAGAGTGGCCTGGGGACTCTATGGCTACACCTTC; CDR3 protein: CSARVAWGLYGYTF
V gene: TRBV20-1; J gene: TRBJ2-7; D gene: TRBD1; clone size: -; CDR3 DNA: TGCAGTGCGGGGGACAGGGGGCCCGAGCAGTACTTC; CDR3 protein: CSAGDRGPEQYF